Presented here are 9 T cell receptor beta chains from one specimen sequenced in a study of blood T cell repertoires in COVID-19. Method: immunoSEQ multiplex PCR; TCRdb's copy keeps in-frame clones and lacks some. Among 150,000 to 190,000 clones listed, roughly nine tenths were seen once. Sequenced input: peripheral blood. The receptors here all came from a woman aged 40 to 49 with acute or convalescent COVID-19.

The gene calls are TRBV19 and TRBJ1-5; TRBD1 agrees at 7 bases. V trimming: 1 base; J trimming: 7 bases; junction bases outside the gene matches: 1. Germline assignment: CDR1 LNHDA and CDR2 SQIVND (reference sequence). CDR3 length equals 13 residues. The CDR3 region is CASSIARGQPQHF. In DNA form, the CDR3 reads TGTGCCAGTAGTATAGCCAGGGGGCAGCCCCAGCATTTT. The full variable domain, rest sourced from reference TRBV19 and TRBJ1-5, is DGGITQSPKYLFRKEGQNVTLSCEQNLNHDAMYWYRQDPGQGLRLIYYSQIVNDFQKGDIAEGYSVSREKKESFPLTVTSAQKNPTAFYLCASSIARGQPQHFGDGTRLSIL.

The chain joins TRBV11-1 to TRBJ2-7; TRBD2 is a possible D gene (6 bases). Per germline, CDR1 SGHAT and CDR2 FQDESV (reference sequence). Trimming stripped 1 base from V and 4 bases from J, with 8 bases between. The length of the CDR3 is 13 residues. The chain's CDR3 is CASSLEAGYEQYF. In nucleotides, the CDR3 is TGTGCCAGCAGCTTAGAGGCGGGATACGAGCAGTACTTC.

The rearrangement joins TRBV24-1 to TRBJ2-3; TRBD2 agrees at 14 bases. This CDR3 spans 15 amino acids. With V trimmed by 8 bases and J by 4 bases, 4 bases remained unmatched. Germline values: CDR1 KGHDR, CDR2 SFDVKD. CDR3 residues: CATTGTSGGADTQYF. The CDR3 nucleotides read TGTGCCACCACGGGGACTAGCGGGGGAGCAGATACGCAGTATTTT.

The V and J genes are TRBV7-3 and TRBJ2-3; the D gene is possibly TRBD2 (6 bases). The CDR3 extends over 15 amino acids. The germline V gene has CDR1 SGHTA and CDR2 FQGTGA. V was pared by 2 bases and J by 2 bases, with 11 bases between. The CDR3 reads CASSLGAGHTDTQYF. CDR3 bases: TGTGCCAGCAGCTTAGGGGCGGGGCACACAGATACGCAGTATTTT.

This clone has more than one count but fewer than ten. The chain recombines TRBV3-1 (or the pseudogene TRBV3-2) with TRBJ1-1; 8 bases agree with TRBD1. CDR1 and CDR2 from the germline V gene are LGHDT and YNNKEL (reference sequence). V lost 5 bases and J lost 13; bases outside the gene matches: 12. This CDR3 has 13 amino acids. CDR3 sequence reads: CASSGYRGGEVFF. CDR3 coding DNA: TGTGCCAGCAGCGGATACAGGGGGGGGGAGGTTTTCTTT.

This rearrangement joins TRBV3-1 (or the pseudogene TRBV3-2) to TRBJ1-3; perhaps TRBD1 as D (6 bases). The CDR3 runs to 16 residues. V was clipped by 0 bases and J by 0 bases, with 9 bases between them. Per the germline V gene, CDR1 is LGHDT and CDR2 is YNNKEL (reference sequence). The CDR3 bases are TGTGCCAGCAGCCAAGAGACAGGACGCTCTGGAAACACCATATATTTT. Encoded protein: CASSQETGRSGNTIYF.

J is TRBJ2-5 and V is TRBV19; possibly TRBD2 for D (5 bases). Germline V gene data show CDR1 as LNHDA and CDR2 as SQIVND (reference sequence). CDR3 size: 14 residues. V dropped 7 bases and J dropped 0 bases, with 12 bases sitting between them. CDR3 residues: CASNPPGYQETQYF. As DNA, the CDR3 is TGTGCCAGTAATCCCCCGGGGTACCAAGAGACCCAGTACTTC.

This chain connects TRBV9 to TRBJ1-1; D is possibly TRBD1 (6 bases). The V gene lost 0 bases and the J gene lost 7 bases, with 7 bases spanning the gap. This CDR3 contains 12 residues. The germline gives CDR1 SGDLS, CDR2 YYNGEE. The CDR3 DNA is TGTGCCAGCAGCGTAGGCAGGGGTGAAGCTTTCTTT. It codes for CASSVGRGEAFF.

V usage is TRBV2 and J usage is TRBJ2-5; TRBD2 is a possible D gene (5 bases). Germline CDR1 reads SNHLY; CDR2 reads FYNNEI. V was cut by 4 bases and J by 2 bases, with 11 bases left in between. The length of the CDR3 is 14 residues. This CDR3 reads CASSGEGEQETQYF. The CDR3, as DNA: TGTGCCAGCAGTGGTGAGGGAGAGCAAGAGACCCAGTACTTC.